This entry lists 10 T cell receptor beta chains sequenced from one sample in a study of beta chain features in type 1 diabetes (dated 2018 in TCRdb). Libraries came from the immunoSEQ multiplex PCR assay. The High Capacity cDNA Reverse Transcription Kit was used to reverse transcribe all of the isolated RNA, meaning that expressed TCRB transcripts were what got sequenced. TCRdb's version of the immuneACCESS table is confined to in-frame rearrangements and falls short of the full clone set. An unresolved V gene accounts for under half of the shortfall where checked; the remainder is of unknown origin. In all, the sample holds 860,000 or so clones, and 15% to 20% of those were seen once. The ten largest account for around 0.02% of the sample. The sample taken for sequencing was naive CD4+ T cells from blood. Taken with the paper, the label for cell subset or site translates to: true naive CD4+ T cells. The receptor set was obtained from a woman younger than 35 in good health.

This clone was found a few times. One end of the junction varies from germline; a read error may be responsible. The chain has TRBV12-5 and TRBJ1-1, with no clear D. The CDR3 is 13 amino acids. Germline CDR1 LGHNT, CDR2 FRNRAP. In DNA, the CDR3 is TGTGCTAGTGGCTCGTCCCACGGTCCCCCGGTATATTTT. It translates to CASGSSHGPPVYF. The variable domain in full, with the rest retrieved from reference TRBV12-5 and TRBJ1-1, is DARVTQTPRHKVTEMGQEVTMRCQPILGHNTVFWYRQTMMQGLELLAYFRNRAPLDDSGMPKDRFSAEMPDATLATLKIQPSEPRDSAVYFCASGSSHGPPVYFGQGTRLTVV.

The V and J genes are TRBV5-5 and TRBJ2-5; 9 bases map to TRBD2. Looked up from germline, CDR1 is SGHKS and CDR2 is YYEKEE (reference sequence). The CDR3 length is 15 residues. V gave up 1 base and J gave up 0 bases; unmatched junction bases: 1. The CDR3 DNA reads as TGTGCCAGCAGCTTGACTAGCGGGTACCAAGAGACCCAGTACTTC. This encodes CASSLTSGYQETQYF.

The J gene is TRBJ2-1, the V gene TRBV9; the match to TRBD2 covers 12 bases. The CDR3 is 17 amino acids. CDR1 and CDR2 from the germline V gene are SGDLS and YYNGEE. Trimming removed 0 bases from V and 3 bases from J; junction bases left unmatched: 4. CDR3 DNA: TGTGCCAGCAGCGTAGTCCGGACTAGCGGGAACTACAATGAGCAGTTCTTC. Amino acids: CASSVVRTSGNYNEQFF. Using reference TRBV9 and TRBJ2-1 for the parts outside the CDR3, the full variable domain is DSGVTQTPKHLITATGQRVTLRCSPRSGDLSVYWYQQSLDQGLQFLIQYYNGEERAKGNILERFSAQQFPDLHSELNLSSLELGDSALYFCASSVVRTSGNYNEQFFGPGTRLTVL.

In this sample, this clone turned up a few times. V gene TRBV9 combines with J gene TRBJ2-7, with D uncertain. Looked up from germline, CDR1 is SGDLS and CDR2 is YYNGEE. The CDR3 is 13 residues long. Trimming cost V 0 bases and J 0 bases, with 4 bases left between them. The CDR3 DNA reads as TGTGCCAGCAGCGTAGCGCCCTCCTACGAGCAGTACTTC. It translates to CASSVAPSYEQYF.

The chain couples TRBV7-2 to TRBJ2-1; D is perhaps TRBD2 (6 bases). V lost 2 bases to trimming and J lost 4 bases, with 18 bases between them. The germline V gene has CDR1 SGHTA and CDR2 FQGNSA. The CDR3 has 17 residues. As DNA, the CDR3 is TGTGCCAGCAGCTTAATTCTCCGGCGGGAAGGGTACAATGAGCAGTTCTTC. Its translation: CASSLILRREGYNEQFF.

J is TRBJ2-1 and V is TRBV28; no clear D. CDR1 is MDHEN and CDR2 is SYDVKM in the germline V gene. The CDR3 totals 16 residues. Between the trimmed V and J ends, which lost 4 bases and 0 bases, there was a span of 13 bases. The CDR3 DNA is TGTGCCAGCAGTTATGTGATCCGGAGCTCCTACAATGAGCAGTTCTTC. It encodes CASSYVIRSSYNEQFF. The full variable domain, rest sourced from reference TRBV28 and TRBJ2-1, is DVKVTQSSRYLVKRTGEKVFLECVQDMDHENMFWYRQDPGLGLRLIYFSYDVKMKEKGDIPEGYSVSREKKERFSLILESASTNQTSMYLCASSYVIRSSYNEQFFGPGTRLTVL.

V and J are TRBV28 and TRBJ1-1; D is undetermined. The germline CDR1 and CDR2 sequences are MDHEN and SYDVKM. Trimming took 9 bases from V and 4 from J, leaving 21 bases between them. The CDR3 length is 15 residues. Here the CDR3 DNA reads TGTGCCAGTACCACCGCGTTTGCGGCGGCCACTGAAGCTTTCTTT. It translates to CASTTAFAAATEAFF.

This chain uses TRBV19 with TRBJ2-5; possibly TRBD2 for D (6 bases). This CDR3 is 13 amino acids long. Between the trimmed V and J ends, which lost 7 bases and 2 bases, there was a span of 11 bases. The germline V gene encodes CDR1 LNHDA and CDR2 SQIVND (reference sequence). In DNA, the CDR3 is TGTGCCAGTACCGGCGGGAATCAAGAGACCCAGTACTTC. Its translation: CASTGGNQETQYF.

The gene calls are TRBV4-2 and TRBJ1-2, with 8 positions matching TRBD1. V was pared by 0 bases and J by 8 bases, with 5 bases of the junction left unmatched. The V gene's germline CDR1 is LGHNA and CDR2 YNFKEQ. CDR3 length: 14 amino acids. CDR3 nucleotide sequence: TGTGCCAGCAGCCAAGATGGACAGGGTATCGGCTACACCTTC. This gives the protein CASSQDGQGIGYTF.

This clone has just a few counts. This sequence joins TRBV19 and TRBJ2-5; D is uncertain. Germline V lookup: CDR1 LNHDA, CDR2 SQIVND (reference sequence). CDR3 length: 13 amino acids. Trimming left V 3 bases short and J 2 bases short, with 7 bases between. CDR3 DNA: TGTGCCAGTAGTATCGGCATACAAGAGACCCAGTACTTC. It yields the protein CASSIGIQETQYF.